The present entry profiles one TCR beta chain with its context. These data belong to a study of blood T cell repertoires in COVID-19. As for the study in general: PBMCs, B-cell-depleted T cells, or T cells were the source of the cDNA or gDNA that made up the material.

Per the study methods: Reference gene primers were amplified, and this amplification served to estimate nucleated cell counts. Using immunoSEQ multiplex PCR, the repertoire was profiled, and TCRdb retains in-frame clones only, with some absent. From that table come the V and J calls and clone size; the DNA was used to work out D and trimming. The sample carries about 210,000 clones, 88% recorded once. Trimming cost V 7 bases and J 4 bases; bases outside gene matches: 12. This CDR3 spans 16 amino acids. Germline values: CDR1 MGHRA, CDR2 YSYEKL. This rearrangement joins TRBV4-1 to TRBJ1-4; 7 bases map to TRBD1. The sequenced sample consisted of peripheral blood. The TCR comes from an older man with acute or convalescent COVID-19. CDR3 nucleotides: TGCGCCAGCAAGAATAGGGACAGTCTAAATAATGAAAAACTGTTTTTT. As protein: CASKNRDSLNNEKLFF.